This TCR beta chain was captured by sequencing in a study of graft-versus-host responses after intestinal transplantation. Study overall: Transplant types were multivisceral, liver-intestinal, or isolated intestinal. Induction with anti-thymocyte globulin, then tacrolimus and steroids for about 3 years, was given to all recipients.

Study outcomes and limitations: Within the allografts of patients who had graft-donor T cell macrochimerism, graft-versus-host to host-versus-graft clonal ratios were high. Present in recipient marrow, GvH clones included some that appeared first in ileum or blood.

The CDR3 is made up of 17 amino acids. V was clipped by 3 bases and J by 4 bases, with 18 bases between them. CDR1 and CDR2 from the germline V gene are LNHDA and SQIVND (reference sequence). Using immunoSEQ multiplex PCR, the repertoire was profiled, and TCRdb retains in-frame clones only, with some absent. Among tens of thousands of clones, 83% were seen once, and the ten largest hold roughly 17%. In regard to this clone: What it binds is unknown.

This sample comprised unstimulated CD8+ T cells sorted from spleen or lymph node cells, obtained before intestinal transplant. The chain recombines TRBV19 with TRBJ1-4; TRBD1 is a possible D gene (5 bases). The clonotype comes from a human donor who received an intestinal transplant. The CDR3 DNA sequence: TGTGCCAGTAGTATTGCTCTCCGGACAAAACTTAATGAAAAACTGTTTTTT. Translated: CASSIALRTKLNEKLFF. Drawing the rest from reference TRBV19 and TRBJ1-4, the complete variable domain is DGGITQSPKYLFRKEGQNVTLSCEQNLNHDAMYWYRQDPGQGLRLIYYSQIVNDFQKGDIAEGYSVSREKKESFPLTVTSAQKNPTAFYLCASSIALRTKLNEKLFFGSGTQLSVL.